The 18 T cell receptor beta chains presented below share a single source sample, sequenced in a study of T cells in Graves' hyperthyroidism and ophthalmopathy. RNA transcripts yielded amplified TCR beta CDR3 regions. A set of HTBI primers served as the primers for a first-round RT-PCR of the TCR CDR3. From the multiplex PCR reads, TCRdb called clonotypes with MiXCR, one entry per CDR3 protein. Of hundreds of thousands of distinct CDR3 sequences listed, roughly 45% are singletons. The sample comprised peripheral blood or thyroid tissue (not recorded which). Every receptor here comes from an adult man with Graves' disease, either hyperthyroidism or ophthalmopathy (not recorded which).

The chain recombines TRBV25-1 with TRBJ1-5; D possibly corresponds to TRBD1 (5 bases). CDR1 and CDR2 from the germline V gene are MGHDK and SYGVNS. The CDR3 runs to 13 residues. V was pared by 5 bases and J by 6 bases, with 11 bases between. The DNA for the CDR3 is TGTGCCAGCAGTTGGGGACTTCGTCAGCCCCAGCATTTT. It yields the protein CASSWGLRQPQHF.

The chain combines TRBV10-3 with TRBJ1-2, with D perhaps TRBD1 (5 bases). Germline V gives CDR1 ENHRY, CDR2 SYGVKD. V lost 4 bases and J lost 3, with 12 bases in between. This CDR3 comprises 14 residues. CDR3 protein: CAISVAGTDYGYTF. In nucleotides, the CDR3 is TGTGCCATCAGTGTCGCCGGGACTGACTATGGCTACACCTTC.

Ten or more counts support this clonotype. This rearrangement joins TRBV29-1 to TRBJ2-7, with TRBD1 matching 8 bases. Germline CDR1 is SQVTM and CDR2 is ANQGSEA. V dropped 1 base and J dropped 4; count of bases not matched to a gene: 3. This CDR3 region has 13 residues. The CDR3 is CSVEGQGKYEQYF. The DNA for the CDR3 is TGCAGCGTTGAAGGACAGGGGAAGTACGAGCAGTACTTC.

Concerning this clonotype: An end of the junction differs from the germline gene, which may be a read error. The chain employs TRBV10-3 and TRBJ1-1, with TRBD1 matching 7 bases. Germline assignment: CDR1 ENHRY and CDR2 SYGVKD. The CDR3 has 14 amino acids. CDR3 in DNA: TGTGCCGTCAGTGTGGAGGGGGCGCGCACTGAAGCTTTCTTT. It translates to CAVSVEGARTEAFF.

Regarding this clonotype: No conserved phenylalanine or tryptophan is present at the end of the CDR3, so a read error is the likely explanation. It is unclear where the CDR3 begins or ends on the DNA, so no DNA is shown, and the CDR3 is as TCRdb lists it. The chain links TRBV20-1 to TRBJ2-7; whether TRBD2, the table's D call, matches the DNA was not checked. The CDR3 comprises 8 residues, both ends counted. CDR1 is DFQATT and CDR2 is SNEGSKA in the germline V gene (reference sequence). The CDR3 is CSARGPAG.

This clonotype was observed many times. The chain is built from TRBV5-4 and TRBJ1-4, with TRBD1 matching over 7 bases. There are 14 residues in the CDR3. The V gene end was trimmed by 4 bases and the J gene end by 8 bases; junction bases not matched to a gene: 8. Germline assignment: CDR1 SGHNT and CDR2 YYREEE (reference sequence). CDR3 amino acids: CASSDDRAAEKLFF. Here the CDR3 DNA reads TGTGCCAGCAGCGACGACAGGGCAGCCGAAAAACTGTTTTTT.

The chain joins TRBV7-3 to TRBJ1-6; possibly TRBD1 for D (6 bases). In germline, CDR1 is SGHTA, CDR2 FQGTGA. V lost 1 base and J 4 bases, leaving 14 bases between the germline ends. This CDR3 is 17 amino acids long. CDR3 sequence: CASSLSGVGGYNSPLHF. The CDR3 nucleotides read TGTGCCAGCAGCTTAAGCGGAGTAGGGGGGTATAATTCACCCCTCCACTTT.

In DNA, the CDR3 is TGCGCCAGCAGCTTGTCTATAGGGTTACGGAACACTGAAGCTTTCTTT. Protein product: CASSLSIGLRNTEAFF. The chain has TRBV5-1 and TRBJ1-1, with unresolved D. Trimming pared 1 base from V and 1 base from J, leaving 14 bases between. Germline V gene data show CDR1 as SGHRS and CDR2 as YFSETQ. This CDR3 contains 16 residues.

The chain carries TRBV7-2 and TRBJ1-1, with D tentatively TRBD1 (5 bases). The germline V gene has CDR1 SGHTA and CDR2 FQGNSA. This CDR3 spans 13 amino acids. Trimming shortened V by 6 bases and J by 4 bases, and 12 bases separated the two germline ends. CDR3 residues: CASSFGAVTEAFF. Written as DNA, the CDR3 is TGTGCCAGCAGTTTTGGGGCGGTCACTGAAGCTTTCTTT.

This chain links TRBV5-1 with TRBJ1-5, with unresolved D. The CDR3 spans 15 residues. The V and J ends lost 0 bases and 6 bases respectively, with 13 bases between them. Germline V CDR1 and CDR2: SGHRS, YFSETQ. CDR3: CASSLGPGDGQPQHF. DNA of the CDR3: TGCGCCAGCAGCTTGGGGCCTGGGGATGGTCAGCCCCAGCATTTT.

As regards this clonotype: A much larger clone lies a single base off, so this may be a read error. This chain links TRBV11-2 with TRBJ1-2, with 7 bases lining up with TRBD1. The V gene's germline CDR1 is SGHAT and CDR2 FQNNGV. V trimming: 5 bases; J trimming: 4 bases; junction bases outside the gene matches: 4. This CDR3 is built from 13 residues. The CDR3, as DNA: TGTGCCAGCAGCCACGACAGGGTCTATGGCTACACCTTC. Translating gives CASSHDRVYGYTF.

This clonotype occurred many times. The chain is built from TRBV7-3 and TRBJ2-5; 10 bases are a match to TRBD1. From germline, CDR1 is SGHTA and CDR2 FQGTGA. J was trimmed by 5 bases and V by 2 bases; bases with no gene match: 2. The CDR3 covers 14 residues. In DNA, the CDR3 is TGTGCCAGCAGCTTAGACAGGGGGCATGAGACCCAGTACTTC. It specifies CASSLDRGHETQYF.

This clonotype was counted at least ten times. J is TRBJ1-5 and V is TRBV19, with D perhaps matching TRBD1 (6 bases). The V end was cut by 7 bases, the J end by 4 bases, with 17 bases between. The germline V gene has CDR1 LNHDA and CDR2 SQIVND (reference sequence). The CDR3 contains 15 residues. The CDR3 loop is CASTPTGGGNQPQHF. CDR3 coding DNA: TGTGCCAGTACACCCACGGGGGGCGGTAATCAGCCCCAGCATTTT. The full variable domain, completed using reference TRBV19 and TRBJ1-5, is DGGITQSPKYLFRKEGQNVTLSCEQNLNHDAMYWYRQDPGQGLRLIYYSQIVNDFQKGDIAEGYSVSREKKESFPLTVTSAQKNPTAFYLCASTPTGGGNQPQHFGDGTRLSIL.

In this sample, this clonotype turned up a few times. The gene calls are TRBV5-4 and TRBJ1-1; 12 bases align to TRBD1. The CDR3 has 16 amino acids. Germline V gives CDR1 SGHNT, CDR2 YYREEE (reference sequence). The V segment lost 3 bases and the J segment 2 bases; nucleotides outside the gene matches: 5. The CDR3 DNA reads as TGTGCCAGCAGCTCCTGGGACAGGGGGCCCAACACTGAAGCTTTCTTT. Its protein is CASSSWDRGPNTEAFF.

This clonotype was observed at least ten times. The chain carries TRBV15 and TRBJ2-7, with 7 bases identical to TRBD1. Trimming took 0 bases from V and 1 from J; bases not matched to a gene: 6. Germline V gene sequence: CDR1 LNHNV, CDR2 YYDKDF (reference sequence). This CDR3 contains 16 residues. The CDR3 loop is CATSRDPVTGSYEQYF. The CDR3 nucleotides are TGTGCCACCAGCAGAGATCCCGTGACAGGGTCCTACGAGCAGTACTTC.

Comment on this clonotype: Just one base apart from a much larger clone, this may be a read error. This chain connects TRBV7-2 to TRBJ1-6, with 11 bases matching TRBD1. The CDR3 runs 15 residues. The germline V gene has CDR1 SGHTA and CDR2 FQGNSA. V trimming: 6 bases; J trimming: 11 bases; junction bases outside the gene matches: 9. CDR3: CASSPGQGGNPPLHF. For the CDR3, the DNA is TGTGCCAGCAGTCCGGGACAGGGGGGGAATCCACCCCTCCACTTT.

The table lists this clonotype with many counts. J is TRBJ2-7 and V is TRBV7-2; 12 nucleotides agree with TRBD2. Germline V gene sequence: CDR1 SGHTA, CDR2 FQGNSA. This CDR3 region has 14 residues. Trimming cost V 5 bases and J 4 bases; bases outside gene matches: 3. CDR3 region: CASSQGTSGYEQYF. For the CDR3, the DNA is TGTGCCAGCAGCCAAGGGACTAGCGGGTACGAGCAGTACTTC.

V and J are TRBV20-1 and TRBJ2-7, with TRBD2 matching over 11 bases. The V and J ends lost 4 bases and 4 bases, in that order; junction bases with no gene match: 3. There are 13 residues in the CDR3. The germline V gene has CDR1 DFQATT and CDR2 SNEGSKA (reference sequence). CDR3 DNA: TGCAGTGCTACCGGGACTAGCGGTTACGAGCAGTACTTC. Its protein product is CSATGTSGYEQYF.